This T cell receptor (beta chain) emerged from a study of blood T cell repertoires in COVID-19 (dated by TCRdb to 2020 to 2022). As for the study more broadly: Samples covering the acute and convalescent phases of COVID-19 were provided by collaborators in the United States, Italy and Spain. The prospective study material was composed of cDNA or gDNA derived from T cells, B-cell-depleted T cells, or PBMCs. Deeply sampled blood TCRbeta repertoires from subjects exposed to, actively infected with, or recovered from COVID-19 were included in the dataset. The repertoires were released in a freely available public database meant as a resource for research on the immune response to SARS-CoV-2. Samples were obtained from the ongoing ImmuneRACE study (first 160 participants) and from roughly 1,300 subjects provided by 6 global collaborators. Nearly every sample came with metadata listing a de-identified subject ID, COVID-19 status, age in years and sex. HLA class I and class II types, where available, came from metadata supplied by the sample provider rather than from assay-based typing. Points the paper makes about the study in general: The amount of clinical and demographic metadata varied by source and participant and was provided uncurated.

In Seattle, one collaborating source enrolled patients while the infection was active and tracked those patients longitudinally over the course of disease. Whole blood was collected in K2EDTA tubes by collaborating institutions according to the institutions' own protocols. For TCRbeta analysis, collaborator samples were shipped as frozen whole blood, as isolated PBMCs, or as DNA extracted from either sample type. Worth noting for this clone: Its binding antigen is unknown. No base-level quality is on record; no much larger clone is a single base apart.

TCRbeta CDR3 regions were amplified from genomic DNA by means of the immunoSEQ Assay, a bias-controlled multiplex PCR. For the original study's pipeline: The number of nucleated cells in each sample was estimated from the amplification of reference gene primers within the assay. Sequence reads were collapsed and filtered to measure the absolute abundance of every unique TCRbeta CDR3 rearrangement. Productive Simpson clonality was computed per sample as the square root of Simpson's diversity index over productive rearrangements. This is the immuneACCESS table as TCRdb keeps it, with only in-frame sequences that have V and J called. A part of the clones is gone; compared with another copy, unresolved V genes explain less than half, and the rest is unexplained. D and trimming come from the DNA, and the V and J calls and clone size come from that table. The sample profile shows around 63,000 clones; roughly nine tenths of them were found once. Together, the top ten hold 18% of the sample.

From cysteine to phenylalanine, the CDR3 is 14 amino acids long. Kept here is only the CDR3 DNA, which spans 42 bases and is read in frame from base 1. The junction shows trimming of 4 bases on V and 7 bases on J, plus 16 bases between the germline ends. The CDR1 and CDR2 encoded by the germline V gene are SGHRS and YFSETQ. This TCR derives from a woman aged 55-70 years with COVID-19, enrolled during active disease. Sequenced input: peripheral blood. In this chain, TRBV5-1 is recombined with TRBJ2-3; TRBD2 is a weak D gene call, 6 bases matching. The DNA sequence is TGCGCCAGCAGCATAACGGAGGGCCGCCATACGCAGTATTTT. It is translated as CASSITEGRHTQYF.